Sequencing of this TCR beta chain was carried out in a study of blood T cell repertoires in COVID-19. Repertoires were generated with immunoSEQ multiplex PCR, while TCRdb's copy carries only in-frame clones and drops some. The sample lists about 180,000 clones, 80% to 85% occurring once. The table lists this clone with a count of one. The length of the CDR3 is 15 residues. Per the germline V gene, CDR1 is SGHDT and CDR2 is YYEEEE. The V and J ends lost 4 bases and 2 bases respectively, with 13 bases between them. The rearrangement joins TRBV5-6 to TRBJ2-1; possible D gene TRBD2, 5 bases. Sequenced input: peripheral blood. The source of this sequence is a woman in her 70s with COVID-19, enrolled during active disease. This chain's CDR3 is CASSHRTGAYNEQFF. DNA of the CDR3: TGTGCCAGCAGCCACCGGACTGGGGCCTACAATGAGCAGTTCTTC.